A selection of T cell receptor beta chains follows, all from one sample in a study of T cell changes during pregnancy in multiple sclerosis. Produced via immunoSEQ multiplex PCR; TCRdb's table is partial and in-frame only. The sample yields some 64,000 clones, roughly 90% seen once. This specimen consisted of peripheral blood, obtained in the first trimester of pregnancy. The receptors shown here come from a female donor with multiple sclerosis, enrolled in a pregnancy study. Each CDR3 is given with its conserved first and last residue. Each record gives: D gene, clone size, J gene, V gene, CDR3 DNA, CDR3 protein. D genes are given only for firm matches. Some rows mark clone size as missing; the rest say once, few, many or name a class of expanded clone.

TRBD2,-,TRBJ2-1,TRBV5-1,TGCGCCAGCAGCTTGCGGACTAGCGGGAGCGATGAGCAGTTCTTC,CASSLRTSGSDEQFF
TRBD1,-,TRBJ1-1,TRBV15,TGTGCCACCAGCCGTGAAAGGACAGGGAACACTGAAGCTTTCTTT,CATSRERTGNTEAFF
TRBD1,-,TRBJ2-7,TRBV25-1,TGTGCCAGCAGTGTCCACCGGGACAGGGGCCACGAGCAGTACTTC,CASSVHRDRGHEQYF
TRBD2,-,TRBJ2-7,TRBV30,TGTGCCTGGAGAGGGACTAGCGGGTATAGCTCCTACGAGCAGTACTTC,CAWRGTSGYSSYEQYF
TRBD2,once,TRBJ2-3,TRBV18,TGTGCCAGCTCACTCACTACTAGCGGGACGTTTCCCCGTACGCAGTATTTT,CASSLTTSGTFPRTQYF
TRBD2,-,TRBJ2-7,TRBV19,TGTGCCAGTAGTATCAAACTATGGTCTAGCGGGAGCGACGAGCAGTACTTC,CASSIKLWSSGSDEQYF
-,once,TRBJ1-1,TRBV7-3,TGTGCCAGCAGCCCCCCCGGGAGCACTGAAGCTTTCTTT,CASSPPGSTEAFF
-,-,TRBJ2-3,TRBV15,TGTGCCACCAGCCAAGAAGAGGAGGCGGATACGCAGTATTTT,CATSQEEEADTQYF
-,-,TRBJ2-1,TRBV11-2,TGTGCCAGCAGCTCCTTCTTAAATTCCTACAATGAGCAGTTCTTC,CASSSFLNSYNEQFF
TRBD2,once,TRBJ2-3,TRBV6-5,TGTGCCAGCAGCCCCGGACTAGCCGGAGATACGCAGTATTTT,CASSPGLAGDTQYF
TRBD2,-,TRBJ2-1,TRBV7-6,TGTGCCAGCAGCTTGCTAGCGGTCGGCAATGAGCAGTTCTTC,CASSLLAVGNEQFF
TRBD2,-,TRBJ2-7,TRBV7-2,TGTGCCAGCAGCACTAGCGGGAGGAGCCACGAGCAGTACTTC,CASSTSGRSHEQYF
-,-,TRBJ1-1,TRBV27,TGTGCCAGCAGTTCCCGGACAGCCGAACCGAACACTGAAGCTTTCTTT,CASSSRTAEPNTEAFF
TRBD2,-,TRBJ2-1,TRBV12-5,TGTGCTAGTGGTGGCGGGACTAGCGGGAGGAATGAGCAGTTCTTC,CASGGGTSGRNEQFF
TRBD2,-,TRBJ2-3,TRBV10-3,TGTGCCATCAGAGGGCTAGCGGGCAACACAGATACGCAGTATTTT,CAIRGLAGNTDTQYF
-,few,TRBJ2-3,TRBV19,TGTGCCAGTAGTATAACAGCGGTGGCTAGCACAGATACGCAGTATTTT,CASSITAVASTDTQYF
-,few,TRBJ2-5,TRBV5-6,TGTGCCAGCAGCTTGGCGGTAGCGGACTACCAAGAGACCCAGTACTTC,CASSLAVADYQETQYF
TRBD2,-,TRBJ2-3,TRBV19,TGTGCCAGTAGAACCAGCGGGAGAGGGAAAGATACGCAGTATTTT,CASRTSGRGKDTQYF
-,-,TRBJ2-7,TRBV28,TGTGCCAGCAGTTTATCAGGAACAGGGTCCCACGAGCAGTACTTC,CASSLSGTGSHEQYF
-,once,TRBJ2-2,TRBV7-9,TGTGCCAGCAGCCCCCCTTTCGGGAACACCGGGGAGCTGTTTTTT,CASSPPFGNTGELFF
TRBD1,-,TRBJ2-7,TRBV2,TGTGCCAGCAGAGAACTACAGGGGGATGGCGACGAGCAGTACTTC,CASRELQGDGDEQYF
-,-,TRBJ1-2,TRBV19,TGTGCCAGTAGTATCGGGCAGGGAAGGGGCTACACCTTC,CASSIGQGRGYTF
TRBD1,-,TRBJ2-1,TRBV27,TGTGCCAGCAGTCCCTGGGACAGCTTGAGCGAGCAGTTCTTC,CASSPWDSLSEQFF
-,-,TRBJ2-7,TRBV10-3,TGTGCCATCAGTACCTTGGGACTGGCTGAACCGAACTCCTACGAGCAGTACTTC,CAISTLGLAEPNSYEQYF
-,-,TRBJ1-1,TRBV19,TGTGCCAGTAGTATTGGGCCGGATGGCACTGAAGCTTTCTTT,CASSIGPDGTEAFF
-,-,TRBJ2-1,TRBV19,TGTGCCAGTAGCCAGATAGGCGGGTACAATGAGCAGTTCTTC,CASSQIGGYNEQFF
-,-,TRBJ1-1,TRBV4-3,TGCGCCAGCAGCCAAATGGGTCCCGGGGGGACTGAAGCTTTCTTT,CASSQMGPGGTEAFF
-,-,TRBJ1-2,TRBV19,TGTGCCAGTACCACATACCGGGGCAGGGGCTATGGCTACACCTTC,CASTTYRGRGYGYTF
TRBD1,-,TRBJ2-3,TRBV28,TGTGCCAGCAGGGACAGGGGGGCAGATACGCAGTATTTT,CASRDRGADTQYF
TRBD2,once,TRBJ2-7,TRBV11-3,TGTGCCAGCAGCCCAGGAACTAGCGCGAACGAGCAGTACTTC,CASSPGTSANEQYF
TRBD2,-,TRBJ2-2,TRBV5-1,TGCGCCACGGCCCCCTACGGGAGGTTGGCCGGGGAGCTGTTTTTT,CATAPYGRLAGELFF
-,-,TRBJ2-3,TRBV6-6,TGTGCCAGCAGTTTCTCCAGGGAAGTTGGCACAGATACGCAGTATTTT,CASSFSREVGTDTQYF
-,-,TRBJ2-7,TRBV19,TGTGCCAGTAGTATAGGTGGCACCTACGAGCAGTACTTC,CASSIGGTYEQYF
-,-,TRBJ1-1,TRBV7-4,TGTGCCAGCAGCCAGCCCCACTTACCCCCACTTAAGACGGAGCTCACTGAAGCTTTCTTT,CASSQPHLPPLKTELTEAFF